Listed below are T cell receptor beta chains from one sample, sequenced in a study of blood T cell repertoires in COVID-19. Profiling relied on immunoSEQ multiplex PCR, and the TCRdb table lists in-frame clones only, not all of them. The profile shows about 160,000 clones, approximately 90% of them singletons. The sample comprised peripheral blood. The origin of the receptors is a young man with COVID-19, enrolled during active disease. Both conserved end residues are trimmed from each CDR3. Each record gives: CDR3 protein, J gene, V gene, CDR3 length.

CDR3 protein: ASNSGGPRYGYT
J gene: TRBJ1-2
V gene: TRBV19
CDR3 length: 12

CDR3 protein: ASSTRQAPYT
J gene: TRBJ1-2
V gene: TRBV5-1
CDR3 length: 10

CDR3 protein: ASSQGQGAADTQY
J gene: TRBJ2-3
V gene: TRBV4-3
CDR3 length: 13

CDR3 protein: ASSLPPIAGYNEQF
J gene: TRBJ2-1
V gene: TRBV5-8
CDR3 length: 14

CDR3 protein: ASRAGTGNQPQH
J gene: TRBJ1-5
V gene: TRBV6-5
CDR3 length: 12

CDR3 protein: ASSQDWGGYEQY
J gene: TRBJ2-7
V gene: TRBV4-2
CDR3 length: 12

CDR3 protein: ASRGTVGQPQH
J gene: TRBJ1-5
V gene: TRBV12-3/TRBV12-4
CDR3 length: 11

CDR3 protein: ASSLGLTGLTNTEAF
J gene: TRBJ1-1
V gene: TRBV7-9
CDR3 length: 15

CDR3 protein: ASSPAGTGNQPQH
J gene: TRBJ1-5
V gene: TRBV7-2
CDR3 length: 13

CDR3 protein: ASSTPTDRPLGKQY
J gene: TRBJ2-7
V gene: TRBV7-9
CDR3 length: 14

CDR3 protein: ASSLTGWNYGYT
J gene: TRBJ1-2
V gene: TRBV7-2
CDR3 length: 12

CDR3 protein: ASSYIDRGSYNEQF
J gene: TRBJ2-1
V gene: TRBV7-9
CDR3 length: 14

CDR3 protein: ASVEGNTEAF
J gene: TRBJ1-1
V gene: TRBV7-9
CDR3 length: 10

CDR3 protein: ASTETRVKF
J gene: TRBJ2-1
V gene: TRBV28
CDR3 length: 9

CDR3 protein: ASTSVHFGGYT
J gene: TRBJ1-2
V gene: TRBV6-5
CDR3 length: 11

CDR3 protein: ASSSRLEAWESPLH
J gene: TRBJ1-6
V gene: TRBV5-5
CDR3 length: 14

CDR3 protein: SVEDPRETYNEQF
J gene: TRBJ2-1
V gene: TRBV29-1
CDR3 length: 13

CDR3 protein: ASSQGGAAGQETQY
J gene: TRBJ2-5
V gene: TRBV3-1/TRBV3-2
CDR3 length: 14

CDR3 protein: ASSLSLMRTGDGYT
J gene: TRBJ1-2
V gene: TRBV7-2
CDR3 length: 14

CDR3 protein: ASSSPGQGNTEAF
J gene: TRBJ1-1
V gene: TRBV11-2
CDR3 length: 13

CDR3 protein: ASSLAGTGAVNTQY
J gene: TRBJ2-3
V gene: TRBV7-6
CDR3 length: 14

CDR3 protein: ASIMFGGKNYGNTIY
J gene: TRBJ1-3
V gene: TRBV2
CDR3 length: 15

CDR3 protein: VTSRGQQETQY
J gene: TRBJ2-5
V gene: TRBV15
CDR3 length: 11

CDR3 protein: AITVRRDSPLH
J gene: TRBJ1-6
V gene: TRBV10-3
CDR3 length: 11

CDR3 protein: ASNPGTTYEQY
J gene: TRBJ2-7
V gene: TRBV5-8
CDR3 length: 11

CDR3 protein: ASGPRPYLTNEQF
J gene: TRBJ2-1
V gene: TRBV28
CDR3 length: 13